This is a list of T cell receptor beta chains from one sample in a study of blood T cells in healthy people across ages. TCRdb reanalysed the 5' RACE reads using MiXCR and keeps one entry per CDR3 protein. Seen here are about 1.7 million distinct CDR3 sequences, 28% observed once, and the top ten hold over 7%. Sequenced: blood. All receptors come from a woman in her 30s in good health. The CDR3 runs from the conserved cysteine through the conserved F or W. D genes are given only for firm matches. For some rows the clone size is stated as once, few or many, or as a class when expanded; others skip it.

cdr3_aa | cdr3_nt | j_call | clone_size | d_call | v_call
CTSSRTATNEQFF | TGTACCAGCAGCAGGACTGCCACCAATGAGCAGTTCTTC | TRBJ2-1 | - | - | TRBV6-5
CASSQDLGGLTGANVLTF | TGTGCCAGCAGCCAAGATTTAGGGGGCCTAACTGGGGCCAACGTCCTGACTTTC | TRBJ2-6 | few | TRBD1 | TRBV3-1
CSVADREANIQYF | TGCAGCGTTGCTGACAGGGAGGCAAACATTCAGTACTTC | TRBJ2-4 | many | - | TRBV29-1
CASSTQRRSYNEQFF | TGTGCCAGTAGTACCCAGCGGAGATCCTACAATGAGCAGTTCTTC | TRBJ2-1 | few | - | TRBV19
CASSQEGRRGTDTQYF | TGTGCCAGCAGCCAAGAGGGCCGGCGGGGGACAGATACGCAGTATTTT | TRBJ2-3 | - | TRBD2 | TRBV4-2
CASSRRLAGHYEQYF | TGTGCCAGCAGTCGTCGACTAGCGGGGCACTACGAGCAGTACTTC | TRBJ2-7 | many | TRBD2 | TRBV6-5
CSARDFDGNQPQHF | TGCAGTGCTAGAGATTTTGATGGCAATCAGCCCCAGCATTTT | TRBJ1-5 | - | - | TRBV20-1
CSAGSGTSTDTQYF | TGCAGTGCTGGAAGCGGGACAAGCACAGATACGCAGTATTTT | TRBJ2-3 | many | - | TRBV20-1
CASSLAGAGVYNEQFF | TGCGCCAGCAGCTTGGCCGGGGCGGGAGTCTACAATGAGCAGTTCTTC | TRBJ2-1 | many | TRBD2 | TRBV5-1
CASRKTSGTQYF | TGTGCCAGCAGGAAGACTAGCGGTACGCAGTATTTT | TRBJ2-3 | - | TRBD2 | TRBV12-3/TRBV12-4
CASTRDNLPGELFF | TGCGCCAGCACCAGGGACAACCTTCCCGGGGAGCTGTTTTTT | TRBJ2-2 | - | - | TRBV5-1
CSESQTGSSEQFF | TGCAGCGAATCGCAAACAGGGTCTAGTGAGCAGTTCTTC | TRBJ2-1 | - | - | TRBV29-1
CASSSRGRPQHF | TGTGCCAGCAGTTCCCGGGGCAGGCCCCAGCATTTT | TRBJ1-5 | few | - | TRBV12-3/TRBV12-4
CASTRQGSHNEQFF | TGTGCCAGCACCCGACAGGGGTCCCACAATGAGCAGTTCTTC | TRBJ2-1 | few | TRBD1 | TRBV2
CASRGELQYF | TGTGCCAGCAGAGGGGAACTGCAGTATTTT | TRBJ2-3 | many | - | TRBV6-5
CASRRILQTDTQYF | TGCGCCAGCAGGAGGATCTTGCAGACAGATACGCAGTATTTT | TRBJ2-3 | few | - | TRBV5-1
CASSFPGQIPDEQFF | TGTGCCAGCAGCTTCCCGGGACAGATCCCCGATGAGCAGTTCTTC | TRBJ2-1 | - | TRBD1 | TRBV7-2
CASSLETAQDEKLFF | TGTGCCAGCAGCCTGGAGACGGCGCAAGATGAAAAACTGTTTTTT | TRBJ1-4 | - | - | TRBV5-4
CDSSWAQETQYF | TGCGACAGCAGCTGGGCACAGGAGACCCAGTACTTC | TRBJ2-5 | once | - | TRBV5-1
CASSLAPGQVQLFF | TGCGCCAGCAGCTTGGCGCCAGGGCAGGTTCAACTGTTTTTT | TRBJ1-4 | many | - | TRBV5-1
CTGSPGLALSTDTQYF | TGTACCGGCAGCCCAGGCCTAGCGCTTAGCACAGATACGCAGTATTTT | TRBJ2-3 | few | - | TRBV12-3/TRBV12-4
CSATPGHRYEQYF | TGCAGTGCAACACCGGGACACCGCTACGAGCAGTACTTC | TRBJ2-7 | few | - | TRBV20-1
CASSSWRNNEQFF | TGTGCCAGCAGTTCTTGGCGGAACAATGAGCAGTTCTTC | TRBJ2-1 | - | - | TRBV6-6
CASSPRTLTEINTVAFF | TGTGCCAGCAGCCCCCGAACGTTGACAGAAATCAACACTGTAGCTTTCTTT | TRBJ1-1 | - | - | TRBV7-6